This TCR beta chain was found in a study of B cell selection in AIRE deficiency. TCRdb's copy holds only in-frame clones and misses some; the assay was immunoSEQ multiplex PCR. Among roughly 25,000 clones listed, 95% to 96% were seen once. Per the germline V gene, CDR1 is SGHRS and CDR2 is YFSETQ. This CDR3 comprises 13 residues. Trimming removed 5 bases from V and 5 bases from J, with 10 bases in between. CD4+CD127+ cells were sorted as the conventional CD4 T cells. The V and J genes are TRBV5-1 and TRBJ1-4, with D maybe TRBD1 (6 bases). The material sequenced was CD4+CD127+ conventional T cells sorted from PBMCs. This TCR was sampled from a human donor in good health. The CDR3 loop is CASRRTVNEKLFF. The CDR3 DNA sequence: TGCGCCAGCAGAAGGACAGTGAATGAAAAACTGTTTTTT.